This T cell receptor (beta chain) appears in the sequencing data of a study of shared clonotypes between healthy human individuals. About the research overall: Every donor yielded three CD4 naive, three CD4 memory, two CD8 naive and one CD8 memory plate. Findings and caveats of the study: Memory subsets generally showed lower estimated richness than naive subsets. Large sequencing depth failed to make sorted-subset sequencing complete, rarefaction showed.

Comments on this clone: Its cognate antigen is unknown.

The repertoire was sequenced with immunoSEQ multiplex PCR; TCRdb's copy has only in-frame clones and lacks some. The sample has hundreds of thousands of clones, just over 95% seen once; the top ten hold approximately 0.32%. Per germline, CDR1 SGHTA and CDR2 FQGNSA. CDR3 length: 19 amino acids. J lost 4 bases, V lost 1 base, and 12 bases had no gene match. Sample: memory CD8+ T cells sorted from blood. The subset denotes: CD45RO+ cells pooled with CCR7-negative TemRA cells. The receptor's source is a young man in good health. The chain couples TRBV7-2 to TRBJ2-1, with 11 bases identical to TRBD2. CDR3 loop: CASSLDSASGRLTYNEQFF. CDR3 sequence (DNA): TGTGCCAGCAGCTTAGATTCGGCTAGCGGGAGGTTAACGTACAATGAGCAGTTCTTC.